The 32 T cell receptor beta chains below come from one sample, sequenced in a study of cytomegalovirus exposure and HLA in healthy donors. 13 Jbeta primers and 60 Vbeta primers were used for the PCR. Assay used: immunoSEQ multiplex PCR; TCRdb lists only in-frame clones, some missing. Among fewer than 150,000 clones, roughly 80% were seen once, and the ten largest hold 2.7%. Sequenced input: PBMCs. These receptors all come from a woman between 35 and 50 years old in good health and CMV-seropositive.

This clone was seen only once. The chain joins TRBV1 to TRBJ2-1; TRBD2 is the table's D call and was not checked against the DNA. TRBV1 represents a pseudogene. This CDR3 has 20 amino acids. The CDR3 reads CTSSQAPPGLAGEAYNEQFF. CDR3 in DNA: TGCACCAGCAGCCAAGCCCCGCCCGGACTAGCGGGGGAGGCCTACAATGAGCAGTTCTTC.

This clone came up a few times. This chain uses TRBV30 with TRBJ2-3, with D perhaps matching TRBD2 (6 bases). From germline, CDR1 is GTSNPN and CDR2 SVGIG (reference sequence). The V and J ends lost 3 bases and 8 bases respectively, with 21 bases between them. The CDR3 runs 15 residues. The CDR3 here is CAWRTEGLILSTQYF. CDR3 DNA: TGTGCCTGGAGGACAGAGGGACTGATACTTAGTACGCAGTATTTT.

This CDR3 is CASSGRGSYNEQFF. CDR3 DNA: TGTGCCAGCAGTGGGCGCGGATCCTACAATGAGCAGTTCTTC. V and J are TRBV2 and TRBJ2-1, with D hard to call. The CDR3 totals 14 residues. Trimming pared 4 bases from V and 1 base from J, leaving 8 bases between. Germline assignment: CDR1 SNHLY and CDR2 FYNNEI.

J is TRBJ2-5 and V is TRBV7-2; 8 bases map to TRBD2. The J segment lost 3 bases and the V segment lost 7 bases, leaving 10 bases of the junction unmatched. Germline CDR1 reads SGHTA; CDR2 reads FQGNSA. The CDR3 has 15 residues. CDR3 sequence (DNA): TGTGCCAGCATCGGCCGATATAGCGGGAAAGAGACCCAGTACTTC. This encodes CASIGRYSGKETQYF.

This chain connects TRBV18 to TRBJ1-1, with D possibly TRBD1 on 5 matching bases. CDR1 KGHSH and CDR2 LQKENI come from the germline V gene. Trimming took 3 bases from V and 4 from J, leaving 27 bases between them. There are 19 residues in the CDR3. CDR3 sequence: CASSPIHRSQGRGITEAFF. The CDR3 DNA reads TGTGCCAGCTCACCTATACACCGGTCCCAGGGCCGCGGTATCACTGAAGCTTTCTTT.

This chain links TRBV7-3 with TRBJ2-3; D unclear. V gave up 0 bases and J gave up 6 bases, with 16 bases separating them. Germline lookup yields CDR1 SGHTA and CDR2 FQGTGA. CDR3 size: 16 residues. This CDR3 reads CASSLTPRTFADTQYF. The CDR3 nucleotides read TGTGCCAGCAGCTTAACGCCTAGAACGTTCGCTGATACGCAGTATTTT.

The V gene is TRBV6-1, the J gene TRBJ2-1; TRBD1 agrees at 8 bases. The germline CDR1 and CDR2 sequences are MNHNS and SASEGT. Trimming at V came to 7 bases and at J to 4 bases, leaving 6 bases not matched to a gene. The CDR3 length is 14 residues. Written as DNA, the CDR3 is TGTGCCAGCAAGAGGACAGGGATATACAATGAGCAGTTCTTC. It yields the protein CASKRTGIYNEQFF.

The chain is built from TRBV15 and TRBJ2-7; possibly TRBD1 for D (5 bases). This CDR3 region has 15 residues. Germline loops: CDR1 LNHNV, CDR2 YYDKDF (reference sequence). The ends were cut back, 3 bases at V and 5 bases at J, with 17 bases in the middle. This CDR3 is CATSSLAARVHEQYF. The CDR3 coding sequence is TGTGCCACCAGCAGCCTGGCGGCCAGGGTCCACGAGCAGTACTTC.

The V and J genes are TRBV6-5 and TRBJ2-7; 10 bases are a match to TRBD1. V lost 7 bases, J lost 8 bases, and 11 bases stayed unmatched. Germline CDR1 is MNHEY and CDR2 is SVGAGI. The CDR3 runs 14 residues. The CDR3 spells CASIPPGQGGKQYF. CDR3 coding DNA: TGTGCCAGCATTCCCCCAGGACAGGGGGGGAAGCAGTACTTC.

This clone was detected a few times. The chain links TRBV7-6 to TRBJ2-1; no firm D call. The CDR3 spans 12 residues. Trimming took off 5 bases at V and 9 bases at J, with 11 bases between the two ends. Germline V gene lookup returns CDR1 SGHVS and CDR2 FNYEAQ. The CDR3 DNA reads TGTGCCAGCAGCCCTCTGTGGGCTGAGCAGTTCTTC. This gives the protein CASSPLWAEQFF.

The gene calls are TRBV7-9 and TRBJ1-1, with D perhaps matching TRBD1 (5 bases). CDR1 is SEHNR, CDR2 FQNEAQ, per germline (reference sequence). The V end was cut by 4 bases, the J end by 0 bases, with 6 bases between. This CDR3 has 13 residues. The CDR3 DNA is TGTGCCAGCAGCTGGGGCATGAACACTGAAGCTTTCTTT. Protein: CASSWGMNTEAFF.

The V gene is TRBV5-1, the J gene TRBJ2-1; 9 nucleotides match TRBD1. V lost 3 bases and J lost 6; bases outside the gene matches: 4. The CDR3 is made up of 14 amino acids. CDR1 SGHRS and CDR2 YFSETQ come from the germline V gene. The CDR3 is CASSSTGGGNEQFF. The DNA of the CDR3 is TGCGCCAGCAGCTCGACAGGGGGGGGCAATGAGCAGTTCTTC.

The chain carries TRBV5-1 and TRBJ2-7; weak D call: TRBD2 (6 bases). The CDR3 has 14 amino acids. The germline V gene encodes CDR1 SGHRS and CDR2 YFSETQ. Deletions cut 7 bases from V and 0 bases from J, with 14 bases between. CDR3 protein: CASARDSSSYEQYF. The CDR3 DNA is TGCGCCAGCGCCCGGGACTCGAGCTCCTACGAGCAGTACTTC.

V and J are TRBV4-3 and TRBJ2-3; tentatively, D is TRBD2 (5 bases). The germline V gene encodes CDR1 LGHNA and CDR2 YSLEER. The CDR3 covers 15 residues. V lost 4 bases and J 1 base, leaving 12 bases between the germline ends. The CDR3 loop reads CASSLSGTGTDTQYF. Here the CDR3 DNA reads TGCGCCAGCAGCCTAAGCGGCACTGGCACAGATACGCAGTATTTT.

In DNA, the CDR3 is TGTGCCAGCAGCTCGAGGAGGACTCCTTCCGGGGAGCAGTACTTC. This encodes CASSSRRTPSGEQYF. V usage is TRBV7-9 and J usage is TRBJ2-7; D is possibly TRBD2 (5 bases). V was cut by 4 bases and J by 7 bases, with 20 bases left in between. This CDR3 has 15 residues. In germline, CDR1 is SEHNR, CDR2 FQNEAQ (reference sequence).

The chain employs TRBV4-1 and TRBJ2-2; TRBD1 agrees at 9 bases. V lost 1 base, J lost 3 bases, and 3 bases stayed unmatched. CDR3 size: 16 residues. Germline V gives CDR1 MGHRA, CDR2 YSYEKL. CDR3 in amino acids: CASSQGGQGYTGELFF. CDR3 DNA: TGCGCCAGCAGCCAAGGGGGACAGGGATACACCGGGGAGCTGTTTTTT.

This rearrangement joins TRBV5-1 to TRBJ1-1, with TRBD1 identical over 9 bases. Germline V gives CDR1 SGHRS, CDR2 YFSETQ. The trim removed 4 bases at V and 1 base at J, leaving 8 bases unmatched. The CDR3 extends over 16 amino acids. The CDR3 DNA sequence: TGCGCCAGCAGCCCGACCGGGACAGGGTCGAACACTGAAGCTTTCTTT. Translation: CASSPTGTGSNTEAFF.

The chain employs TRBV18 and TRBJ1-2; 8 bases agree with TRBD1. The CDR3 has 14 residues. J lost 6 bases, V lost 6 bases, and 9 bases had no gene match. Looked up from germline, CDR1 is KGHSH and CDR2 is LQKENI. The CDR3 DNA reads as TGTGCCAGCTCCCGTCAGGACAGGGACGATGGCTACACCTTC. As protein: CASSRQDRDDGYTF.

V is TRBV2 and J is TRBJ2-5, with 8 nucleotides matching TRBD1. Germline CDR1 reads SNHLY; CDR2 reads FYNNEI. V trimming: 6 bases; J trimming: 5 bases; junction bases outside the gene matches: 8. The CDR3 has 14 amino acids. CDR3 protein: CASRGPGGAETQYF. As DNA, the CDR3 is TGTGCCAGCAGGGGCCCAGGGGGCGCCGAGACCCAGTACTTC.

This clone was seen a handful of times. The chain employs TRBV6-6 and TRBJ1-5; D is ambiguous. Germline V lookup: CDR1 MNHNY, CDR2 SVGAGI (reference sequence). This CDR3 is 14 amino acids long. V lost 2 bases and J lost 4, with 9 bases in between. The CDR3 region is CASSYPRGNQPQHF. In DNA, the CDR3 is TGTGCCAGCAGTTACCCACGGGGAAATCAGCCCCAGCATTTT.

The chain joins TRBV4-2 to TRBJ1-4; D might be TRBD1 (6 bases). CDR1 LGHNA and CDR2 YNFKEQ come from the germline V gene. The CDR3 length is 14 residues. V was clipped by 1 base and J by 6 bases, with 9 bases between them. The CDR3 here is CASSQARGYEKLFF. The CDR3 region has the DNA TGTGCCAGCAGCCAAGCCAGGGGCTATGAAAAACTGTTTTTT.

J is TRBJ1-1 and V is TRBV5-1; tentative D call: TRBD1 (6 bases). Trimming took 2 bases from V and 7 from J, leaving 12 bases between them. The CDR3 consists of 13 residues. The germline V gene has CDR1 SGHRS and CDR2 YFSETQ. In DNA form, the CDR3 reads TGCGCCAGCAGCTTCCCGGGGGGCATTGAAGCTTTCTTT. Its translation is CASSFPGGIEAFF.

The CDR3 bases are TGTGCCTGGAGTGGGGGGGATCCCAGGTACAGATACGAGCAGTACTTC. Translation gives CAWSGGDPRYRYEQYF. The J gene is TRBJ2-7, the V gene TRBV30, with D possibly TRBD2 on 6 matching bases. V was trimmed by 1 base and J by 4 bases, leaving 20 bases between them. This CDR3 has 16 residues. The V gene's germline CDR1 is GTSNPN and CDR2 SVGIG (reference sequence).

The rearrangement joins TRBV10-3 to TRBJ1-5; TRBD1 aligns across 7 bases. This CDR3 has 14 residues. After removal of 3 bases from V and 1 base from J, the junction contained 0 bases not matched to a gene. Germline values: CDR1 ENHRY, CDR2 SYGVKD. Written as DNA, the CDR3 is TGTGCCATCAGTGACAGGGGGAGCAATCAGCCCCAGCATTTT. Residues: CAISDRGSNQPQHF.

This clone was observed once. V and J are TRBV14 and TRBJ1-5; TRBD1 agrees at 8 bases. CDR1 SGHDN and CDR2 FVKESK come from the germline V gene. Unmatched junction bases numbered 2, after V lost 3 bases and J lost 7 bases. The CDR3 loop spans 13 amino acids. CDR3 region: CASSQTGDQPQHF. The CDR3 DNA is TGTGCCAGCAGCCAGACAGGGGACCAGCCCCAGCATTTT.

The DNA of the CDR3 is TGTGCCAGCAGCGGCTACAGGGCTAGCACAGATACGCAGTATTTT. Translated: CASSGYRASTDTQYF. J is TRBJ2-3 and V is TRBV5-6; D might be TRBD1 (6 bases). With 4 bases removed from V and 0 bases from J, the gap between germline ends came to 12 bases. The germline V gene encodes CDR1 SGHDT and CDR2 YYEEEE. The CDR3 has 15 amino acids.

This rearrangement joins TRBV6-5 to TRBJ1-4, with 7 bases matching TRBD1. Unmatched junction bases numbered 5, after V lost 6 bases and J lost 7 bases. The CDR3 is made up of 13 amino acids. CDR1 is MNHEY, CDR2 SVGAGI, per germline. Here the CDR3 DNA reads TGTGCCAGCAGCTCGGGACAGACTGAAAAACTGTTTTTT. Translation: CASSSGQTEKLFF.

This clone was recorded a few times. The rearrangement uses TRBV7-3 and TRBJ2-2; 10 bases are shared with TRBD1. The CDR3 runs 14 residues. Germline values: CDR1 SGHTA, CDR2 FQGTGA. V dropped 5 bases and J dropped 7; count of bases not matched to a gene: 4. The CDR3 protein is CASSATGGHGELFF. CDR3 coding DNA: TGTGCCAGCAGCGCGACAGGGGGCCACGGGGAGCTGTTTTTT. The full variable domain, rest sourced from reference TRBV7-3 and TRBJ2-2, is GAGVSQTPSNKVTEKGKYVELRCDPISGHTALYWYRQSLGQGPEFLIYFQGTGAADDSGLPNDRFFAVRPEGSVSTLKIQRTERGDSAVYLCASSATGGHGELFFGEGSRLTVL.

The CDR3 spells CASSQDVVPPPYEQYF. CDR3 coding DNA: TGTGCCAGCAGCCAAGATGTGGTACCACCCCCCTACGAGCAGTACTTC. The J gene is TRBJ2-5, the V gene TRBV4-2; D not certain. With the DNA end fitting TRBJ2-7 better, the J assignment may be wrong. This CDR3 contains 16 residues. Germline V gives CDR1 LGHNA, CDR2 YNFKEQ.

The J gene is TRBJ2-5, the V gene TRBV7-2, with D tentatively TRBD1 (5 bases). CDR3 size: 13 residues. Per germline, CDR1 SGHTA and CDR2 FQGNSA. Trimming cost V 3 bases and J 2 bases, with 7 bases left between them. The CDR3 region has the DNA TGTGCCAGCAGCTTCCAGGGACAAGAGACCCAGTACTTC. Translating gives CASSFQGQETQYF. The complete variable domain, with remaining parts taken from reference TRBV7-2 and TRBJ2-5, reads GAGVSQSPSNKVTEKGKDVELRCDPISGHTALYWYRQSLGQGLEFLIYFQGNSAPDKSGLPSDRFSAERTGGSVSTLTIQRTQQEDSAVYLCASSFQGQETQYFGPGTRLLVL.

This clone came up a few times. The chain couples TRBV23-1 to TRBJ1-6, with 7 bases matching TRBD1. TRBV23-1 is an ORF, with its function uncertain. The V and J ends lost 3 bases and 5 bases, in that order; junction bases with no gene match: 10. The CDR3 consists of 17 residues. The CDR3 here is CASSHSATGLDNSPLHF. The CDR3 nucleotides are TGCGCCAGCAGTCACTCGGCGACAGGGCTCGATAATTCACCCCTCCACTTT.

This clone came up a few times. The rearrangement uses TRBV7-6 and TRBJ1-1, with TRBD1 identical over 7 bases. The CDR3 has 13 amino acids. The V segment lost 4 bases and the J segment 10 bases; nucleotides outside the gene matches: 9. The V gene's germline CDR1 is SGHVS and CDR2 FNYEAQ. The CDR3 reads CASSSGGQSGAFF. The CDR3, as DNA: TGTGCCAGCAGCTCCGGGGGACAGTCGGGAGCTTTCTTT.